The 25 T cell receptor beta chains presented below share a single source sample, sequenced in a study of shared clonotypes between healthy human individuals. CD45RO-negative cells were positively selected for CCR7, leaving out terminally differentiated effector memory CD45RA+ cells. Some clones are missing from TCRdb's copy, which holds only in-frame ones; the method was immunoSEQ multiplex PCR. Of approximately 1.9 million clones listed, about 94% were seen once; the top ten hold 1.5% to 2%. The specimen sequenced was naive CD8+ T cells from PBMCs. The receptors shown here come from a man between 18 and 35 years old in good health. Some clones in this sample may be carry-over from other donors' samples.

This clone was counted between two and nine times. This sample includes further DNA sequences coding for the same CDR3. The chain joins TRBV29-1 to TRBJ1-2; D unclear. Germline lookup yields CDR1 SQVTM and CDR2 ANQGSEA. This CDR3 contains 8 residues. The ends were cut back, 7 bases at V and 8 bases at J, with 5 bases in the middle. CDR3 residues: CSALGYTF. Written as DNA, the CDR3 is TGCAGCGCCTTGGGCTACACCTTC.

The chain employs TRBV7-9 and TRBJ1-1; D perhaps matches TRBD1 (5 bases). The CDR3 sequence is 15 residues long. CDR1 and CDR2 from the germline V gene are SEHNR and FQNEAQ (reference sequence). Trimming removed 5 bases from V and 5 bases from J, with 18 bases in between. CDR3 sequence reads: CASSRVGQRGTEAFF. The DNA for the CDR3 is TGTGCCAGCAGCCGCGTCGGGCAGAGGGGAACTGAAGCTTTCTTT.

The V gene is TRBV30, the J gene TRBJ2-7; possible D gene TRBD2, 6 bases. Germline V gives CDR1 GTSNPN, CDR2 SVGIG (reference sequence). This CDR3 has 13 residues. The V and J ends lost 0 bases and 5 bases respectively, with 11 bases between them. The CDR3 region is CAWSVGGVNEQYF. Here the CDR3 DNA reads TGTGCCTGGAGTGTCGGAGGGGTCAACGAGCAGTACTTC.

J is TRBJ2-7 and V is TRBV5-4, with D uncertain. The CDR3 consists of 17 residues. Trimming removed 0 bases at V and 1 base at J, with 17 bases between. CDR1 SGHNT and CDR2 YYREEE come from the germline V gene (reference sequence). CDR3 sequence (DNA): TGTGCCAGCAGCTTGGGGTCGGGCAGTGAGACTTCCTACGAGCAGTACTTC. Amino acid sequence: CASSLGSGSETSYEQYF.

The genes are TRBV29-1 and TRBJ1-1; the D gene is possibly TRBD1 (6 bases). The CDR3 totals 16 residues. V was shortened by 1 base and J by 1 base, with 16 bases between the two germline ends. In germline, CDR1 is SQVTM, CDR2 ANQGSEA. The CDR3 sequence: CSVEGLRGITNTEAFF. For the CDR3, the DNA is TGCAGCGTTGAAGGTCTCAGGGGAATAACGAACACTGAAGCTTTCTTT.

The V call is TRBV7-9, the J call TRBJ1-2; tentative D call: TRBD1 (6 bases). There are 17 residues in the CDR3. The V end lost 0 bases, the J end lost 8 bases, and 22 bases lay between the germline ends. Germline CDR1 is SEHNR and CDR2 is FQNEAQ (reference sequence). CDR3 DNA: TGTGCCAGCAGCTTAGCGACAACGGACAGTTCCGAGAGGGGCTACACCTTC. Translated: CASSLATTDSSERGYTF.

The chain links TRBV4-1 to TRBJ2-1; TRBD1 matches 7 bases. The CDR3 contains 13 residues. CDR1 MGHRA and CDR2 YSYEKL come from the germline V gene. Trimming at V came to 4 bases and at J to 8 bases, leaving 5 bases not matched to a gene. CDR3 coding DNA: TGCGCCAGCAGCCGATCTGACAGGGATGAGCAGTTCTTC. Translated, it gives CASSRSDRDEQFF.

To note about this clone: The same CDR3 arises from other DNA sequences in this sample as well. The CDR3 DNA is TGTGCCAGTAGTATACAAGCTAACTATGGCTACACCTTC. Translated, it gives CASSIQANYGYTF. The rearrangement uses TRBV19 and TRBJ1-2; D unclear. V was shortened by 2 bases and J by 0 bases, with 4 bases between the two germline ends. The CDR3 has 13 amino acids. CDR1 and CDR2 from the germline V gene are LNHDA and SQIVND (reference sequence).

On this clone: Distinct nucleotide sequences in the sample also encode this CDR3. V usage is TRBV6-1 and J usage is TRBJ1-1, with D tentatively TRBD1 (6 bases). The CDR3 runs 15 residues. The germline V gene has CDR1 MNHNS and CDR2 SASEGT. Trimming shortened V by 0 bases and J by 4 bases, and 12 bases separated the two germline ends. Here the CDR3 reads CASSEARGGGTEAFF. The CDR3 nucleotides read TGTGCCAGCAGTGAAGCCAGGGGTGGGGGCACTGAAGCTTTCTTT.

J is TRBJ1-4 and V is TRBV28; TRBD1 is a possible D gene (5 bases). There are 14 residues in the CDR3. Trimming shortened V by 6 bases and J by 5 bases, and 13 bases separated the two germline ends. The V gene's germline CDR1 is MDHEN and CDR2 SYDVKM. In DNA form, the CDR3 reads TGTGCCAGCAGGAACAGGAGAATGAATGAAAAACTGTTTTTT. It translates to CASRNRRMNEKLFF.

The chain employs TRBV9 and TRBJ2-1; tentatively, D is TRBD1 or TRBD2 (5 bases each). Trimming removed 0 bases at V and 2 bases at J, with 12 bases between. Germline CDR1 and CDR2: SGDLS and YYNGEE. The CDR3 has 16 residues. The CDR3 sequence is CASSVGGRGAYNEQFF. DNA for the CDR3: TGTGCCAGCAGCGTAGGGGGACGCGGAGCCTACAATGAGCAGTTCTTC.

The rearrangement joins TRBV4-1 to TRBJ1-4; 9 nucleotides align to TRBD1. The germline gives CDR1 MGHRA, CDR2 YSYEKL. The CDR3 is made up of 17 amino acids. V was clipped by 6 bases and J by 7 bases; unmatched bases: 15. CDR3 DNA: TGCGCCAGCAGACCTTGGACAGGGGCAGGAGGAAGTGAAAAACTGTTTTTT. It encodes CASRPWTGAGGSEKLFF.

V is TRBV4-1 and J is TRBJ2-2; tentatively, D is TRBD1 (5 bases). Per the germline V gene, CDR1 is MGHRA and CDR2 is YSYEKL. The CDR3 totals 16 residues. V was shortened by 0 bases and J by 1 base, with 9 bases between the two germline ends. CDR3 nucleotides: TGCGCCAGCAGCCAAGAAGGGGTGGGGAACACCGGGGAGCTGTTTTTT. This codes for CASSQEGVGNTGELFF.

The chain is built from TRBV7-6 and TRBJ2-2; TRBD1 matches at 9 bases. J gave up 2 bases and V 4 bases, and 8 bases lay outside the gene matches. Germline V gene lookup returns CDR1 SGHVS and CDR2 FNYEAQ. This CDR3 has 17 residues. CDR3 residues: CASSWDRAASNTGELFF. The CDR3 DNA is TGTGCCAGCAGCTGGGACAGGGCCGCTTCTAACACCGGGGAGCTGTTTTTT. Drawing the rest from reference TRBV7-6 and TRBJ2-2, the complete variable domain is GAGVSQSPRYKVTKRGQDVALRCDPISGHVSLYWYRQALGQGPEFLTYFNYEAQQDKSGLPNDRFSAERPEGSISTLTIQRTEQRDSAMYRCASSWDRAASNTGELFFGEGSRLTVL.

This chain uses TRBV9 with TRBJ2-7; a weak D match, TRBD1 (6 bases). The CDR3 runs 14 residues. CDR1 and CDR2 (germline): SGDLS, YYNGEE. V was cut by 3 bases and J by 1 base, with 11 bases left in between. The CDR3 bases are TGTGCCAGCAGCGGGCCAGGGGAGTCCTACGAGCAGTACTTC. Translation gives CASSGPGESYEQYF.

The gene calls are TRBV7-8 and TRBJ2-2; 7 bases fit TRBD1. V lost 5 bases and J lost 7; bases outside the gene matches: 13. Germline values: CDR1 SGHVS, CDR2 FQNEAQ. The CDR3 extends over 16 amino acids. Here the CDR3 reads CASSQDRRIDSGELFF. CDR3 bases: TGTGCCAGCAGCCAGGACAGGAGGATAGACAGCGGGGAGCTGTTTTTT.

V usage is TRBV10-1 and J usage is TRBJ1-2; no definite D call. This CDR3 comprises 13 residues. Germline CDR1 is WNHNN and CDR2 is SYGVQD (reference sequence). V lost 4 bases and J 3 bases, leaving 9 bases between the germline ends. The CDR3 region has the DNA TGCGCCAGCAGTGCGGGCAACGACTATGGCTACACCTTC. Its protein is CASSAGNDYGYTF.

This rearrangement joins TRBV30 to TRBJ2-1; TRBD2 agrees at 12 bases. Germline-derived CDR1 and CDR2 are GTSNPN and SVGIG (reference sequence). This CDR3 has 15 amino acids. V dropped 0 bases and J dropped 8; count of bases not matched to a gene: 5. The CDR3 reads CAWSVRLAGADEQFF. CDR3 nucleotide sequence: TGTGCCTGGAGTGTACGACTAGCGGGGGCCGATGAGCAGTTCTTC.

The genes are TRBV5-6 and TRBJ2-1; possibly TRBD2 for D (6 bases). CDR1 SGHDT and CDR2 YYEEEE come from the germline V gene. This CDR3 spans 14 amino acids. V was clipped by 4 bases and J by 3 bases, with 11 bases between them. The CDR3 DNA follows: TGTGCCAGCAGCGCCTGGGACTTCTACAATGAGCAGTTCTTC. Protein: CASSAWDFYNEQFF.

J is TRBJ2-3 and V is TRBV7-9; 11 bases agree with TRBD2. The germline V gene has CDR1 SEHNR and CDR2 FQNEAQ (reference sequence). The CDR3 contains 18 residues. Trimming cost V 4 bases and J 0 bases; bases outside gene matches: 9. CDR3 sequence: CASSSTSGSGTSTDTQYF. Here the CDR3 DNA reads TGTGCCAGCAGCTCCACTAGCGGGAGTGGGACGAGCACAGATACGCAGTATTTT.

The chain is built from TRBV7-3 and TRBJ2-1; 15 nucleotides agree with TRBD2. J gave up 3 bases and V 5 bases, and 14 bases lay outside the gene matches. Germline V gene sequence: CDR1 SGHTA, CDR2 FQGTGA. The CDR3 is 20 residues long. The CDR3 DNA reads as TGTGCCAGCAGCCCCCGTCCGGGACTAGCGGGAGGCCCGGACTACAATGAGCAGTTCTTC. Its translation: CASSPRPGLAGGPDYNEQFF.

J is TRBJ2-2 and V is TRBV28; D is ambiguous. This CDR3 has 15 residues. V lost 6 bases and J lost 6, with 17 bases in between. The V gene's germline CDR1 is MDHEN and CDR2 SYDVKM. This CDR3 is CASSSRALWSGELFF. The CDR3 region has the DNA TGTGCCAGCAGCAGTAGGGCCTTGTGGTCCGGGGAGCTGTTTTTT.

CDR3 nucleotide sequence: TGTGCCAGCAGTTTATTTGGATCATACGAGCAGTACTTC. Translation gives CASSLFGSYEQYF. The rearrangement uses TRBV28 and TRBJ2-7, with D uncertain. This CDR3 is built from 13 residues. V was cut by 1 base and J by 4 bases, with 8 bases left in between. Per germline, CDR1 MDHEN and CDR2 SYDVKM. Full variable domain (missing parts from reference TRBV28 and TRBJ2-7): DVKVTQSSRYLVKRTGEKVFLECVQDMDHENMFWYRQDPGLGLRLIYFSYDVKMKEKGDIPEGYSVSREKKERFSLILESASTNQTSMYLCASSLFGSYEQYFGPGTRLTVT.

The J gene is TRBJ2-2, the V gene TRBV6-6, with D uncertain. V lost 0 bases and J 2 bases, leaving 4 bases between the germline ends. CDR1 is MNHNY and CDR2 is SVGAGI in the germline V gene (reference sequence). This CDR3 comprises 14 residues. DNA for the CDR3: TGTGCCAGCAGTTACTCGACAAACACCGGGGAGCTGTTTTTT. It specifies CASSYSTNTGELFF.

This clone was found a few times. V and J are TRBV10-2 and TRBJ1-5; no definite D call. CDR1 and CDR2 from the germline V gene are WSHSY and SAAADI. This CDR3 has 12 residues. With 2 bases removed from V and 9 bases from J, the gap between germline ends came to 8 bases. CDR3 residues: CASSETEGPQHF. DNA of the CDR3: TGCGCCAGCAGTGAGACGGAAGGGCCCCAGCATTTT.